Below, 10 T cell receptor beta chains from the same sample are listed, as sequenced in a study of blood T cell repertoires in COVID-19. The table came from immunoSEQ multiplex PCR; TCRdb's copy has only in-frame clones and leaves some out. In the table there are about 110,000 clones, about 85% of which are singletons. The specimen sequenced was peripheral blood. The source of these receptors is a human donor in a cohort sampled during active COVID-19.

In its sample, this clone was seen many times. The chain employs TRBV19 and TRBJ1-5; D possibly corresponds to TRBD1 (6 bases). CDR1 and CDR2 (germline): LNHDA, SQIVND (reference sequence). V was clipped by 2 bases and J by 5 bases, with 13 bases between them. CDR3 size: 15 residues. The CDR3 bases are TGTGCCAGTAGTATAAGGCCAGGGGTGCATCAGCCCCAGCATTTT. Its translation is CASSIRPGVHQPQHF.

The CDR3 coding sequence is TGTGCCAGCTCACCCGGGACAGAAAACATTCAGTACTTC. Amino acids: CASSPGTENIQYF. The chain joins TRBV18 to TRBJ2-4; 7 bases align to TRBD1. This CDR3 contains 13 residues. With 3 bases clipped from V and 5 bases from J, the junction kept 1 base outside the gene matches. CDR1 and CDR2 (germline): KGHSH, LQKENI.

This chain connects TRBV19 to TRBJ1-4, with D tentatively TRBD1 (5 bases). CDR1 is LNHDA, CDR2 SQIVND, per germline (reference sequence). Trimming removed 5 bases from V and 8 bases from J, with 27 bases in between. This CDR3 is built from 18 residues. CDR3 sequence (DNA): TGTGCCAGTAGTCCGGGCAGGGTGCAACGATCGGGAGGGGAAAAACTGTTTTTT. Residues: CASSPGRVQRSGGEKLFF.

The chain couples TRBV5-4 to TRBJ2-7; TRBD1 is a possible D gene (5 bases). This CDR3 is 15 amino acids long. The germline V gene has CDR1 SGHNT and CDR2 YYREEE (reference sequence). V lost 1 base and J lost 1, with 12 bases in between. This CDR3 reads CASSLPGRVSYEQYF. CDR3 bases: TGTGCCAGCAGCTTGCCGGGCAGGGTATCCTACGAGCAGTACTTC.

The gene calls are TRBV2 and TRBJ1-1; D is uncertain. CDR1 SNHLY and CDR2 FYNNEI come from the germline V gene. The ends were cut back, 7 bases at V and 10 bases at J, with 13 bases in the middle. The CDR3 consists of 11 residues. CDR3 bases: TGTGCCAGCAATATCAGGCCTGGAGCTTTCTTT. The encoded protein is CASNIRPGAFF.

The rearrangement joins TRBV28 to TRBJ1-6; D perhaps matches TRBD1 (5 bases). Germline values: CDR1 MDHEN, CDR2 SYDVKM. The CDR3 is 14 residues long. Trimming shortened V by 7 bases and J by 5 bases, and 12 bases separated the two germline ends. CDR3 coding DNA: TGTGCCAGCACCTTCCGGGGGGATAATTCACCCCTCCACTTT. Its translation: CASTFRGDNSPLHF.

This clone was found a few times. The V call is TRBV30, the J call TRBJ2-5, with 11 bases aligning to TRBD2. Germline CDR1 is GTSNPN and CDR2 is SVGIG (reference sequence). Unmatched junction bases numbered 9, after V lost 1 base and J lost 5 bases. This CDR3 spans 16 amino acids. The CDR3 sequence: CAWSGLAGGNLETQYF. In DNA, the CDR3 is TGTGCCTGGAGTGGCCTAGCGGGGGGTAATTTGGAGACCCAGTACTTC.

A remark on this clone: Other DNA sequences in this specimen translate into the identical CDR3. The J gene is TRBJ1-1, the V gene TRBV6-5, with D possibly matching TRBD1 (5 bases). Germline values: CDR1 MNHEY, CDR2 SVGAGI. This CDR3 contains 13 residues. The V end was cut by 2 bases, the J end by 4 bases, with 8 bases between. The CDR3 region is CASSYPGGTEAFF. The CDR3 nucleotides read TGTGCCAGCAGTTACCCGGGGGGCACTGAAGCTTTCTTT.

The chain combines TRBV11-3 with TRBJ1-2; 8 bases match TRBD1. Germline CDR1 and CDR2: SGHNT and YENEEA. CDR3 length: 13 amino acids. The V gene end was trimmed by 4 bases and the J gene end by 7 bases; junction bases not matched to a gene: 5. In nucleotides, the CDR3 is TGTGCCAGCAGCTCGTCAGGGGGCGTTGGCTACACCTTC. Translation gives CASSSSGGVGYTF.

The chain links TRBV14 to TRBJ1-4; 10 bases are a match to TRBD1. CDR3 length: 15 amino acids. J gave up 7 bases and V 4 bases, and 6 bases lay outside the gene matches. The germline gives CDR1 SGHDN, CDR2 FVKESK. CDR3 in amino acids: CASSPTGQGSEKLFF. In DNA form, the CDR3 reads TGTGCCAGCAGCCCGACGGGACAGGGGTCTGAAAAACTGTTTTTT.